This T cell receptor (beta chain) came from a study of blood T cell repertoires in COVID-19. Study information: Sources were T cells, B-cell-depleted T cells, or PBMCs; the material itself was cDNA or gDNA.

Assay used: immunoSEQ multiplex PCR; TCRdb lists only in-frame clones, some missing. The data contain 190,000 or so clones, 85% to 90% of them singletons. The sequence was obtained from a man aged 40-50 years with active or convalescent COVID-19. The sequencing sample was made of peripheral blood.

The CDR3 DNA follows: TGTGCCAGCAGCGTCAACGAATGGGGCGAAAAACTGTTTTTT. It codes for CASSVNEWGEKLFF. The rearrangement joins TRBV9 to TRBJ1-4; D possibly corresponds to TRBD1 (5 bases). Trimming stripped 2 bases from V and 8 bases from J, with 13 bases between. The CDR3 consists of 14 residues. Germline V gene lookup returns CDR1 SGDLS and CDR2 YYNGEE.